This T cell receptor beta chain was sequenced in a study of control samples from healthy donors and cancer patients. Data came from immunoSEQ multiplex PCR; TCRdb stores just in-frame clones and leaves some out. Among 70,000 to 100,000 clones listed, about 89% were seen once. Germline V gene lookup returns CDR1 MNHEY and CDR2 SVGAGI. There are 13 residues in the CDR3. With V trimmed by 10 bases and J by 5 bases, 7 bases remained unmatched. The sample taken for sequencing was blood. The chain combines TRBV6-5 with TRBJ2-5; 10 bases fit TRBD2. The origin of this receptor is a woman in her fifties or sixties in good health. For the CDR3, the DNA is TGTGCCACTCAGCGGGGGGGCCTCGAGACCCAGTACTTC. Protein sequence: CATQRGGLETQYF.